Below, 2 T cell receptor beta chains from the same sample are listed, as sequenced in a study of technical replicates of blood from a few donors. TCRdb's copy holds only in-frame clones and misses some; the assay was immunoSEQ multiplex PCR. The repertoire includes approximately 99,000 clones, approximately 96% of them detected once, and approximately 0.33% sits in the top ten. Material for sequencing was T cells isolated from PBMCs. These receptors all stem from a human donor in good health.

This clone was recorded only once. This sequence joins TRBV29-1 and TRBJ1-2; D may be TRBD1 (6 bases). Germline assignment: CDR1 SQVTM and CDR2 ANQGSEA. The CDR3 runs 12 residues. Trimming removed 6 bases at V and 8 bases at J, with 16 bases between. The CDR3 is CSVWEGEEGYTF. DNA of the CDR3: TGCAGCGTCTGGGAGGGGGAGGAGGGCTACACCTTC.

The CDR3 bases are TGTGCCAGCAAACGGCTAGCGGGAGGGTTACAAAACACAGATACGCAGTATTTT. It yields the protein CASKRLAGGLQNTDTQYF. The genes are TRBV2 and TRBJ2-3; TRBD2 matches 12 bases. V lost 7 bases to trimming and J lost 2 bases; unmatched junction nucleotides: 13. Germline assignment: CDR1 SNHLY and CDR2 FYNNEI. This CDR3 has 18 amino acids. Full variable domain (rest looked up from reference TRBV2 and TRBJ2-3): EPEVTQTPSHQVTQMGQEVILRCVPISNHLYFYWYRQILGQKVEFLVSFYNNEISEKSEIFDDQFSVERPDGSNFTLKIRSTKLEDSAMYFCASKRLAGGLQNTDTQYFGPGTRLTVL.